This T cell receptor beta chain was found in a study of T cell responses to AZD1222 COVID-19 vaccine (dated by TCRdb to the early 2020s). As for the study more broadly: AZD1222 recipients given second doses at about 4 weeks or at about 12 weeks were pooled, since spike-specific TCR depth and breadth were not found to differ between the two schedules. A total of 240 or so trial participants underwent TCR sequencing, of whom 207 had received two doses of AZD1222 and approximately 26 had received two doses of the MenACWY control vaccine. Trial participants were enrolled by age into 18-55, 56-69 and 70-plus year subgroups, with roughly 150, 30 and 60 TCR-sequenced participants respectively. Summary of the overall study and its limitations: Reportedly, almost half of the unique spike-specific TCRs recognized epitopes lying outside the regions that are mutated in the B.1.351 and B.1.1.7 variants. Only a handful of AZD1222 recipients were SARS-CoV-2 seropositive at baseline, limiting conclusions about previously exposed vaccinees. CD4 TCRs associated with the vaccine covered the entire spike protein, and the dominant responses were in regions 160-218 and 743-854. Because no samples from the day 14 peak response were available, repertoires could be characterized only after the peak T cell response. The 56-69-year group was small, and its depth increase did not reach significance, likely because of low power. Most participants were white British and females outnumbered males, and the authors suggested that clonal diversity may have been underestimated. Spike-specific TCR breadth and depth rose significantly after two AZD1222 doses compared with day 0 and with MenACWY recipients.

Unmatched junction bases come to 13, with V trimmed by 1 base and J by 5 bases. CDR1 is given as LGHNA and CDR2 as YSLEER, both from the germline V gene. The CDR3 measures 21 amino acids from cysteine to phenylalanine. The kept DNA is CDR3 alone, 63 bases in frame from the first base. The time point label for this specimen denotes: baseline before first vaccination. The vaccinee samples were drawn from two UK trials, COV001 and COV002, one of which was a single-blind randomized controlled phase 2/3 trial testing AZD1222 (ChAdOx1 nCoV-19) in healthy adults. For TCRbeta chain sequencing, PBMC samples were collected from trial participants at day 0 and at day 28 after the second dose. The CDR3 regions of human TCRbeta chains were analyzed by immunosequencing. On the authors' methods: Repertoire TCRs were matched against a reference library of SARS-CoV-2-specific TCRs generated with the MIRA antigen-specificity platform. Breadth meant the fraction of unique TCRs that were SARS-CoV-2-associated, whereas depth meant the fraction of total T cells that were SARS-CoV-2-associated. Each spike-specific TCR was assigned to its reactive spike region and to a CD4 or CD8 class using the MIRA data. Log10-transformed breadth and depth values were compared by one-way ANOVA with Sidak's multiple comparisons tests. Sourced from immuneACCESS, this table was stored by TCRdb with only in-frame sequences that have V and J called. A share of the clones is absent; for the studies checked, an unresolved V gene accounts for under half, and the remainder has no known explanation. V and J calls and clone size come straight from that table; D and trimming were deduced from the DNA. This sample gives about 120,000 clones in total; 85% to 90% of them show up just once. About 29% of the sample belongs to the ten largest clones.

Only one count was recorded for this clone. Its recognized antigen is unknown. Per-nucleotide qualities are absent, and no much larger clonotype sits a single base away. The clonotype was recovered from an adult in good health. The chain is encoded by TRBV4-3 joined to TRBJ2-2, with 16 middle bases fitting TRBD2. The sequences come from peripheral blood, collected on day 0 of AZD1222 vaccination. This receptor carries the CDR3 CASSQAPLGTSGRVQTGELFF. In nucleotide form, the sequence is TGCGCCAGCAGCCAAGCCCCCTTGGGGACTAGCGGGAGGGTACAGACCGGGGAGCTGTTTTTT.